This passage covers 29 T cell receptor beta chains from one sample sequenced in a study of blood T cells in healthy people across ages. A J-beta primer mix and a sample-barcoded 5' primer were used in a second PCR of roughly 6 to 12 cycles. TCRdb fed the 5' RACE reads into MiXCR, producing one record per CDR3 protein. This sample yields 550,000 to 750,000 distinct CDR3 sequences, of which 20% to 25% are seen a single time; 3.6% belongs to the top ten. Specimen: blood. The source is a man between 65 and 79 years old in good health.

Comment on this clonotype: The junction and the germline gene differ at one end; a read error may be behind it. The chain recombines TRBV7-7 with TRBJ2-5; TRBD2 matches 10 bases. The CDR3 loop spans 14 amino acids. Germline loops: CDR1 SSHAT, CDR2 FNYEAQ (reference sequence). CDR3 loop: CASSFTSGEETQYF. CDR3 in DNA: TGTGCTAGCAGCTTCACTAGCGGGGAAGAGACCCAGTACTTC.

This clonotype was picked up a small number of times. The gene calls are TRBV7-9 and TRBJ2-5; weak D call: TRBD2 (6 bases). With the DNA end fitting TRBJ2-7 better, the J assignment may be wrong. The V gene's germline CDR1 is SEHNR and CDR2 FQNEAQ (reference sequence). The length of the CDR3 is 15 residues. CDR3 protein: CASSLGASAAYEQYF. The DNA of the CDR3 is TGTGCCAGCAGCTTAGGGGCTAGCGCAGCCTACGAGCAGTACTTC.

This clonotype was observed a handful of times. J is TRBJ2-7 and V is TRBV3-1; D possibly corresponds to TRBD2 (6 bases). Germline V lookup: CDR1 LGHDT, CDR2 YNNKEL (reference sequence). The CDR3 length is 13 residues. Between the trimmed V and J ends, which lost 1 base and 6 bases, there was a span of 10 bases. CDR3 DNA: TGTGCCAGCAGCCAAGGGTGGGGAGGCGAGCAGTACTTC. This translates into CASSQGWGGEQYF.

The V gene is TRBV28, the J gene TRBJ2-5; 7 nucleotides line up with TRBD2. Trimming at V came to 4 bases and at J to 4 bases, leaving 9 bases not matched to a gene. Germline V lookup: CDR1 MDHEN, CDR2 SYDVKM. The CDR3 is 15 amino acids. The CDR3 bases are TGTGCCAGCAGTTCATATCCGGGACTATCAGAGACCCAGTACTTC. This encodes CASSSYPGLSETQYF.

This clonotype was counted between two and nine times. CDR3 sequence: CASSESSGANVLTF. Written as DNA, the CDR3 is TGTGCCAGCAGTGAGAGCTCTGGGGCCAACGTCCTGACTTTC. The chain combines TRBV2 with TRBJ2-6, with D unclear. V lost 3 bases and J 0 bases, leaving 3 bases between the germline ends. The germline gives CDR1 SNHLY, CDR2 FYNNEI. The CDR3 is 14 amino acids.

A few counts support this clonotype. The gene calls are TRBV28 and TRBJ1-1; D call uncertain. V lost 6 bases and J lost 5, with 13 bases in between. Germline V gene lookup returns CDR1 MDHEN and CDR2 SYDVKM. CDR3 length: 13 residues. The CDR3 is CASSLGRVTEAFF. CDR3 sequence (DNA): TGTGCCAGCAGCCTAGGGCGGGTGACTGAAGCTTTCTTT.

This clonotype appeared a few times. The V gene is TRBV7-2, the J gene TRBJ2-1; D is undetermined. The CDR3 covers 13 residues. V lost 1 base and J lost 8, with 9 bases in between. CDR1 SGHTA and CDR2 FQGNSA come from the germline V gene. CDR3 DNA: TGTGCCAGCAGCTTAGTGGGGAAACATGAGCAGTTCTTC. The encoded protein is CASSLVGKHEQFF. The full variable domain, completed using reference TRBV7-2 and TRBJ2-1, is GAGVSQSPSNKVTEKGKDVELRCDPISGHTALYWYRQSLGQGLEFLIYFQGNSAPDKSGLPSDRFSAERTGGSVSTLTIQRTQQEDSAVYLCASSLVGKHEQFFGPGTRLTVL.

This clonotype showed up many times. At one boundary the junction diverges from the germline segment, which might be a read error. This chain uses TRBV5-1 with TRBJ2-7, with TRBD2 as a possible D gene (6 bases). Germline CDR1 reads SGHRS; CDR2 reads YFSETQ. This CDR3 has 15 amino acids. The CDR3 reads CASSLAGTASYEQYF. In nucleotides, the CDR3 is TGTGCCAGCAGCTTAGCCGGGACTGCCAGCTACGAGCAGTACTTC. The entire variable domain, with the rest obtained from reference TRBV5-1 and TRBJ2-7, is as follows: KAGVTQTPRYLIKTRGQQVTLSCSPISGHRSVSWYQQTPGQGLQFLFEYFSETQRNKGNFPGRFSGRQFSNSRSEMNVSTLELGDSALYLCASSLAGTASYEQYFGPGTRLTVT.

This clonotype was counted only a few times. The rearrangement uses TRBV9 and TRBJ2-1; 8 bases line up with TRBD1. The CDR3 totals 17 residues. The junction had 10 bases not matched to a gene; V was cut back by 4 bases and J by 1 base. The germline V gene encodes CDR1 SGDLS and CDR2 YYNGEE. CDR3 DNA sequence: TGTGCCAGCAGCCTGGGACAGGTTGGGGATTCCTACAATGAGCAGTTCTTC. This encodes CASSLGQVGDSYNEQFF.

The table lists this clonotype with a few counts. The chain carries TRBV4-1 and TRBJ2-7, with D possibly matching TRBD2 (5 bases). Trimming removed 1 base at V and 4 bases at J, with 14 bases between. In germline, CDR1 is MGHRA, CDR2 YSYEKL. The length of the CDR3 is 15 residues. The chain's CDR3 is CASSQGKGSGYEQYF. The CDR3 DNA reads TGCGCCAGCAGCCAAGGAAAAGGGTCGGGATACGAGCAGTACTTC.

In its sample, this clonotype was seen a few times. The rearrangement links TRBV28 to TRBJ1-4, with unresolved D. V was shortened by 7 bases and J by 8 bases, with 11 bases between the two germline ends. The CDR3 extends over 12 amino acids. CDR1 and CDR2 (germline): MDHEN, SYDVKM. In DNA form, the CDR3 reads TGTGCCAGCAATGGGTCGGGGGAAAAACTGTTTTTT. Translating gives CASNGSGEKLFF.

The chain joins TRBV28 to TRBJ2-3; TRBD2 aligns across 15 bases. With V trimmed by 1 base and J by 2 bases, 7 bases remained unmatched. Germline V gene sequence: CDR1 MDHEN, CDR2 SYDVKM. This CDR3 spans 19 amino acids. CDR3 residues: CASSLSGLAGGRNTDTQYF. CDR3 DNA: TGTGCCAGCAGTTTATCGGGACTAGCGGGAGGACGAAACACAGATACGCAGTATTTT.

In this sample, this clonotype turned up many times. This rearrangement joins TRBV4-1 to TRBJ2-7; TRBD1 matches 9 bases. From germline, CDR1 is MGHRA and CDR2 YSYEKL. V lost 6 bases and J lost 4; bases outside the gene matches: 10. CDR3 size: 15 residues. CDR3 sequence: CASSLSGTGRYEQYF. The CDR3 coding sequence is TGCGCCAGCAGTCTGTCCGGGACAGGGAGGTACGAGCAGTACTTC.

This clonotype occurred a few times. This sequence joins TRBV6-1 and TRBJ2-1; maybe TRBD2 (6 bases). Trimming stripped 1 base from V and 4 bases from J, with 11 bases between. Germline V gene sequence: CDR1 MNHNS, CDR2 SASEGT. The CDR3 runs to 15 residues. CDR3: CASSEGRGPYNEQFF. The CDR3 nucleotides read TGTGCCAGCAGTGAAGGGAGGGGCCCGTACAATGAGCAGTTCTTC.

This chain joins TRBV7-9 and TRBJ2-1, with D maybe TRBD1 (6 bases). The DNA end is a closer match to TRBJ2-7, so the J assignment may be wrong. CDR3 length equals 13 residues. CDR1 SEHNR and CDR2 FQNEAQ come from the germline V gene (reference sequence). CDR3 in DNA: TGTGCCAGCCGGGACACGGGCTCCTACGAGCAGTACTTC. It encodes CASRDTGSYEQYF.

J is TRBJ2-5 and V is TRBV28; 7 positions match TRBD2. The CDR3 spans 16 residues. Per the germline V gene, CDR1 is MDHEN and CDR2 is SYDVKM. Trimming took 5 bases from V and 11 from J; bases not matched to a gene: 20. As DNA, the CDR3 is TGTGCCAGCAGTGCCCAGGGACTACCCTCTACGGGGGAGCAGTACTTC. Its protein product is CASSAQGLPSTGEQYF.

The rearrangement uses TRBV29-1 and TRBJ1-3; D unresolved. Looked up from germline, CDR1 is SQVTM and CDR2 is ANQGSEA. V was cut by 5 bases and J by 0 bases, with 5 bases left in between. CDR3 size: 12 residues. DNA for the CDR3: TGCAGCGTTTACAGCTCTGGAAACACCATATATTTT. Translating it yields CSVYSSGNTIYF.

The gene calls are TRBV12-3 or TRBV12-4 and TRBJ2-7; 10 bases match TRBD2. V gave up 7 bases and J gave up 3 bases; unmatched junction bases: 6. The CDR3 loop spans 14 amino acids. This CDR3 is CASTLLAGNYEQYF. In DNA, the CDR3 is TGTGCCAGCACCTTACTAGCGGGAAACTACGAGCAGTACTTC.

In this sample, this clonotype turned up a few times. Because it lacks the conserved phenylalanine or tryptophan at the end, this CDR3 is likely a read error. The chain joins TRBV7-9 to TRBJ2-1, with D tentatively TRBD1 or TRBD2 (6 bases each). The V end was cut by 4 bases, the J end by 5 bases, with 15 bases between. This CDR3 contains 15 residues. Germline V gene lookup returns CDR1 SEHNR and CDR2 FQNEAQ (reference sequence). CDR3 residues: CASSSGGLGHNEQFL. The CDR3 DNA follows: TGTGCCAGCAGCTCTGGGGGGCTGGGACACAATGAGCAGTTCCTC.

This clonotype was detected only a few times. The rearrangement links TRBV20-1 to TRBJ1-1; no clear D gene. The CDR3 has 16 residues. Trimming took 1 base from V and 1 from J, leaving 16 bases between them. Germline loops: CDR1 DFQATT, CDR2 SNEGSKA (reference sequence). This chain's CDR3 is CSARVPTGRRNTEAFF. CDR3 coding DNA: TGCAGTGCTAGAGTCCCGACCGGAAGAAGGAACACTGAAGCTTTCTTT.

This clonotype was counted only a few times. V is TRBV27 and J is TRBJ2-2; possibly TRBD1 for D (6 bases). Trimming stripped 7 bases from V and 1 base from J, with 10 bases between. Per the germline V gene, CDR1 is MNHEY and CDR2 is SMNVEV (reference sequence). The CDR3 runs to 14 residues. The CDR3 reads CASKGTLNTGELFF. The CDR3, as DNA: TGTGCCAGCAAGGGGACATTGAACACCGGGGAGCTGTTTTTT.

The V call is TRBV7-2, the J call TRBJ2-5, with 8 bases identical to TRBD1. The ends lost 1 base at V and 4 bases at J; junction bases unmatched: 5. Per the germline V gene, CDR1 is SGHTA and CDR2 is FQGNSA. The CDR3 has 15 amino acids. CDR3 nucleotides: TGTGCCAGCAGCTTAGTGACAGGGGAAGGAGAGACCCAGTACTTC. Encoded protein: CASSLVTGEGETQYF.

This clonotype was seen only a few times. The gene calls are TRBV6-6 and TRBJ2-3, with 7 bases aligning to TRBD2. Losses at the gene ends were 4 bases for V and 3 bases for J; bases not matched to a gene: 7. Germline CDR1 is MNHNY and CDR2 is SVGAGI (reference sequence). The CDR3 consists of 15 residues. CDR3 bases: TGTGCCAGCAGTTCCCCGCAACTAGCGACAGATACGCAGTATTTT. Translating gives CASSSPQLATDTQYF.

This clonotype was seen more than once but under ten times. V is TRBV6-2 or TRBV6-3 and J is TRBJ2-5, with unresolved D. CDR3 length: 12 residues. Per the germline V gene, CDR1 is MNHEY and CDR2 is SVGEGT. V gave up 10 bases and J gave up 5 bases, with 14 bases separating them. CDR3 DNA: TGTGCCACCTCTCGCGGTGGGGAGACCCAGTACTTC. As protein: CATSRGGETQYF.

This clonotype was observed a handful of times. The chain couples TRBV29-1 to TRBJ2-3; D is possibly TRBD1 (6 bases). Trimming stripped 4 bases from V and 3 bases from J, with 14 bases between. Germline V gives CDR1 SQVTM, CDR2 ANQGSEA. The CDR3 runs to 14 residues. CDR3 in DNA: TGCAGCGTTGCACAGGGTGAGGTGACAGATACGCAGTATTTT. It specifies CSVAQGEVTDTQYF.

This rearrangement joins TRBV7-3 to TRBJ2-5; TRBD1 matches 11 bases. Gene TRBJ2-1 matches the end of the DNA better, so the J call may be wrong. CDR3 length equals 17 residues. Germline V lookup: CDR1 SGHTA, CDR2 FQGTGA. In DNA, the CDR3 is TGTGCCAGCAGCTCCCTCCCGGACAGGGGGCGTATCAATGAGCAGTTCTTC. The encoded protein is CASSSLPDRGRINEQFF.

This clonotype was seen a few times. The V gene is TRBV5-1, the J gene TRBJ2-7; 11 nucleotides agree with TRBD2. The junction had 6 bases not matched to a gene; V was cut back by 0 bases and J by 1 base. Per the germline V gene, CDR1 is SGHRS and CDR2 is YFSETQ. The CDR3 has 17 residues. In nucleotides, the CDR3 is TGCGCCAGCAGCTTGGAACCTAGCGGGGGGTTATCCTACGAGCAGTACTTC. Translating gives CASSLEPSGGLSYEQYF.

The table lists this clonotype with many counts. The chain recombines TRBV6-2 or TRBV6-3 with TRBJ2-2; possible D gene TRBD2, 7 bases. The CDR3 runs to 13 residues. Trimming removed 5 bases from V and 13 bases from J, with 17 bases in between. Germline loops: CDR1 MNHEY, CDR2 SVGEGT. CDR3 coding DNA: TGTGCCAGCAGTGCATCGGGGGGCGGGCTGCTGTTTTTT. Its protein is CASSASGGGLLFF.

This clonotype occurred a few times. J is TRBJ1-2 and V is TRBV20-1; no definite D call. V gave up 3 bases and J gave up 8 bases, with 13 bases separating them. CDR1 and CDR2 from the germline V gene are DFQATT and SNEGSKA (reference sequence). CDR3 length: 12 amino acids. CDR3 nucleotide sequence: TGCAGTGCTAGGCCTCCCCCGGGGGGCTACACCTTC. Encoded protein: CSARPPPGGYTF.